This TCR beta chain was sequenced during a study of early T cells in non-severe SARS-CoV-2 infection. Study-level information: Sequencing was performed on bulk RNA from unsorted whole blood, leaving chains unpaired. The study, taken as a whole, reports: VDJdb matching favored anti-spike CD8 responses, missing private and CD4 specificities.

V lost 2 bases to trimming and J lost 0 bases, with 12 bases between them. The germline gives CDR1 SGHDT, CDR2 YYEEEE. The CDR3 spans 16 residues. With regard to this clonotype: What it binds is not known.

Individual cDNA molecules carried attached unique molecular identifiers. MiXCR, run by TCRdb on the 5' RACE reads, gives a single entry per CDR3 protein. This table holds tens of thousands of distinct CDR3 sequences, approximately 14% found once. The receptor was derived from an adult who was a healthcare worker with PCR-confirmed SARS-CoV-2 infection or an uninfected control (not recorded which). This rearrangement joins TRBV5-6 to TRBJ1-3; D remains unclear. Sequenced sample: whole blood. The CDR3 here is CASSFRRPDSGNTIYF. CDR3 DNA: TGTGCCAGCAGCTTCAGGAGACCTGACTCTGGAAACACCATATATTTT.